The 18 T cell receptor beta chains listed next were all sequenced from one sample in a study of cytomegalovirus exposure and HLA in healthy donors. PCR used 60 Vbeta primers and 13 Jbeta primers. Sequencing used immunoSEQ multiplex PCR; TCRdb keeps in-frame clones, though not all of them. The repertoire holds over 150,000 clones, with around 80% as singletons. Sequenced input: PBMCs. The receptors were gathered from a woman between 50 and 59 years old in good health and CMV-seropositive.

The chain is built from TRBV25-1 and TRBJ2-2; tentatively, D is TRBD1 (6 bases). The germline V gene encodes CDR1 MGHDK and CDR2 SYGVNS. CDR3 length equals 15 residues. Trimming stripped 4 bases from V and 3 bases from J, with 12 bases between. CDR3 residues: CASSGNRVYTGELFF. The CDR3 nucleotides are TGTGCCAGCAGTGGAAACAGGGTTTACACCGGGGAGCTGTTTTTT.

This sequence joins TRBV4-3 and TRBJ2-7; 7 bases are a match to TRBD1. Germline trimming cut 1 base from V and 2 bases from J; bases unmatched to any gene: 8. CDR1 is LGHNA and CDR2 is YSLEER in the germline V gene. There are 16 residues in the CDR3. The chain's CDR3 is CASSQASGDRTYEQYF. The DNA of the CDR3 is TGCGCCAGCAGCCAAGCGTCTGGGGACAGAACCTACGAGCAGTACTTC.

CDR3 sequence: CASSQVGAGGVRSRELFF. CDR3 nucleotides: TGCGCCAGCAGCCAAGTCGGGGCAGGGGGCGTTCGGTCCCGGGAGCTGTTTTTT. The chain has TRBV4-1 and TRBJ2-2; 8 nucleotides match TRBD1. From germline, CDR1 is MGHRA and CDR2 YSYEKL. This CDR3 has 18 residues. Trimming removed 1 base from V and 9 bases from J; junction bases left unmatched: 16.

The chain combines TRBV5-4 with TRBJ1-1; D unclear. This CDR3 has 15 amino acids. Germline V lookup: CDR1 SGHNT, CDR2 YYREEE (reference sequence). Trimming took 3 bases from V and 0 from J, leaving 12 bases between them. The CDR3 coding sequence is TGTGCCAGCAGCTCTACGGTGCGGATGAACACTGAAGCTTTCTTT. The encoded protein is CASSSTVRMNTEAFF. Complete variable domain (other parts from reference TRBV5-4 and TRBJ1-1): ETGVTQSPTHLIKTRGQQVTLRCSSQSGHNTVSWYQQALGQGPQFIFQYYREEENGRGNFPPRFSGLQFPNYSSELNVNALELDDSALYLCASSSTVRMNTEAFFGQGTRLTVV.

The chain carries TRBV11-2 and TRBJ1-5; D is possibly TRBD1 (5 bases). Germline V gene data show CDR1 as SGHAT and CDR2 as FQNNGV. CDR3 size: 12 residues. V shed 3 bases and J shed 7 bases, with 7 bases lying between them. The CDR3 DNA is TGTGCCAGCAGCTTTTCAGGGCAGCCCCAGCATTTT. This codes for CASSFSGQPQHF.

The sample holds a few counts of this clone. The chain recombines TRBV2 with TRBJ1-2; 7 nucleotides agree with TRBD1. Trimming cost V 6 bases and J 4 bases; bases outside gene matches: 8. Germline V lookup: CDR1 SNHLY, CDR2 FYNNEI. This CDR3 has 14 residues. The CDR3 DNA is TGTGCCAGCAGGCCGACAGGGAGTCTCTATGGCTACACCTTC. It encodes CASRPTGSLYGYTF. The full variable domain, rest sourced from reference TRBV2 and TRBJ1-2, is EPEVTQTPSHQVTQMGQEVILRCVPISNHLYFYWYRQILGQKVEFLVSFYNNEISEKSEIFDDQFSVERPDGSNFTLKIRSTKLEDSAMYFCASRPTGSLYGYTFGSGTRLTVV.

J is TRBJ2-1 and V is TRBV4-1; TRBD2 aligns across 9 bases. The CDR3 contains 15 residues. The junction had 12 bases not matched to a gene; V was cut back by 0 bases and J by 15 bases. CDR1 MGHRA and CDR2 YSYEKL come from the germline V gene. The CDR3 DNA sequence: TGCGCCAGCAGCCAAGACGGGCTAGCGGGGACCCTAATGTTCTTC. Protein sequence: CASSQDGLAGTLMFF.

A note on this clone: Other DNA sequences from this sample encode an identical CDR3 as well. The genes are TRBV6-6 and TRBJ1-1; D is possibly TRBD1 (5 bases). Trimming pared 2 bases from V and 0 bases from J, leaving 13 bases between. The CDR3 contains 16 residues. The germline CDR1 and CDR2 sequences are MNHNY and SVGAGI (reference sequence). The CDR3 spells CASSYTGRPMNTEAFF. In DNA, the CDR3 is TGTGCCAGCAGTTACACAGGACGGCCTATGAACACTGAAGCTTTCTTT.

The J gene is TRBJ2-7, the V gene TRBV5-1; 10 bases match TRBD2. The V gene end was trimmed by 1 base and the J gene end by 6 bases; junction bases not matched to a gene: 16. The length of the CDR3 is 18 residues. CDR1 is SGHRS, CDR2 YFSETQ, per germline. CDR3 bases: TGCGCCAGCAGCTTGCGGCATTCAGCGGGAGGGCCTCTACCCGAGCAGTACTTC. The encoded protein is CASSLRHSAGGPLPEQYF.

The chain couples TRBV6-5 to TRBJ1-1, with D possibly TRBD1 on 5 matching bases. Trimming took off 2 bases at V and 9 bases at J, with 13 bases between the two ends. Germline CDR1 MNHEY, CDR2 SVGAGI. The CDR3 loop spans 13 amino acids. CDR3 protein: CASSYGDFGKAFF. DNA for the CDR3: TGTGCCAGCAGTTACGGGGACTTTGGAAAAGCTTTCTTT.

This chain joins TRBV5-1 and TRBJ2-7; no reliable D call. The V end was cut by 1 base, the J end by 2 bases, with 13 bases between. CDR3 length: 15 residues. CDR1 is SGHRS and CDR2 is YFSETQ in the germline V gene. The CDR3 nucleotides read TGCGCCAGCAGCTTGTTCAGGCAGCCGGCCTACGAGCAGTACTTC. Translation: CASSLFRQPAYEQYF.

This chain uses TRBV6-1 with TRBJ1-1, with D unresolved. Between the trimmed V and J ends, which lost 7 bases and 0 bases, there was a span of 9 bases. From germline, CDR1 is MNHNS and CDR2 SASEGT. The CDR3 runs 13 residues. The CDR3 region has the DNA TGTGCCAGCAACACAGTCATGAACACTGAAGCTTTCTTT. It yields the protein CASNTVMNTEAFF.

The rearrangement uses TRBV29-1 and TRBJ1-4; D remains ambiguous. This CDR3 contains 14 residues. Germline V lookup: CDR1 SQVTM, CDR2 ANQGSEA. With 4 bases removed from V and 3 bases from J, the gap between germline ends came to 12 bases. The CDR3 protein is CSVVSGTSNEKLFF. The CDR3 DNA reads as TGCAGCGTTGTTTCGGGAACCTCTAATGAAAAACTGTTTTTT.

This chain joins TRBV28 and TRBJ2-7; 7 bases are a match to TRBD2. The CDR3 sequence is 11 residues long. V shed 8 bases, J shed 3 bases, and the junction held 1 base outside the gene matches. Germline CDR1 reads MDHEN; CDR2 reads SYDVKM. The CDR3 DNA is TGTGCCAGCTGGGGGGGCTACGAGCAGTACTTC. It encodes CASWGGYEQYF.

The V gene is TRBV5-4, the J gene TRBJ2-3, with D possibly matching TRBD1 (5 bases). V dropped 0 bases and J dropped 6 bases, with 11 bases sitting between them. CDR3 length: 14 residues. CDR1 and CDR2 (germline): SGHNT, YYREEE (reference sequence). CDR3 sequence (DNA): TGTGCCAGCAGCTTGGAGGGGATTGGGGATACGCAGTATTTT. It encodes CASSLEGIGDTQYF.

V is TRBV7-2 and J is TRBJ2-3; 11 bases align to TRBD2. There are 16 residues in the CDR3. Looked up from germline, CDR1 is SGHTA and CDR2 is FQGNSA. The V and J ends lost 4 bases and 4 bases, in that order; junction bases with no gene match: 7. The CDR3 protein is CASSSLIAGGPDTQYF. The CDR3 DNA sequence: TGTGCCAGCAGCTCCCTCATAGCGGGAGGGCCAGATACGCAGTATTTT. Using reference TRBV7-2 and TRBJ2-3 for the parts outside the CDR3, the full variable domain is GAGVSQSPSNKVTEKGKDVELRCDPISGHTALYWYRQSLGQGLEFLIYFQGNSAPDKSGLPSDRFSAERTGGSVSTLTIQRTQQEDSAVYLCASSSLIAGGPDTQYFGPGTRLTVL.

V gene TRBV19 combines with J gene TRBJ1-4, with unresolved D. The CDR3 contains 14 residues. V was cut by 4 bases and J by 6 bases, with 12 bases left in between. CDR1 and CDR2 (germline): LNHDA, SQIVND (reference sequence). The CDR3 coding sequence is TGTGCCAGTAGTACTGGGCCGGTTGATGAAAAACTGTTTTTT. Its protein is CASSTGPVDEKLFF. The variable domain in full, with the rest retrieved from reference TRBV19 and TRBJ1-4, is DGGITQSPKYLFRKEGQNVTLSCEQNLNHDAMYWYRQDPGQGLRLIYYSQIVNDFQKGDIAEGYSVSREKKESFPLTVTSAQKNPTAFYLCASSTGPVDEKLFFGSGTQLSVL.

The rearrangement uses TRBV16 and TRBJ2-7; TRBD2 matches at 12 bases. Germline CDR1 is KGHSY and CDR2 is FQNENV. The CDR3 is made up of 18 amino acids. Trimming cost V 4 bases and J 0 bases; bases outside gene matches: 10. The CDR3 DNA reads as TGTGCCAGCAGCCGACTGAGGACTAGCGGGACCTACTCCTACGAGCAGTACTTC. Its translation is CASSRLRTSGTYSYEQYF.